Sequencing of this TCR beta chain was carried out in a study of human T cells and chemical hapten exposure. Each CDR3 protein is one row after TCRdb ran MiXCR on the RACE reads. The sample holds 250,000 or so distinct CDR3 sequences; 7.5% to 9% are singletons and the top ten take roughly 2.5%. CDR3 size: 12 residues. The time point denotes: pre-sensitization, week 0. Stated treatment: therapeutic diphenylcyclopropenone sensitization with weekly scalp DPC. The chain uses TRBV21-1 and TRBJ2-7. TRBV21-1 is classified as a pseudogene. The sequence came from a woman in her thirties or forties with alopecia areata. Some clones in this sample may be carry-over from other donors' samples. The sample consisted of whole blood, taken in connection with sensitization to the hapten diphenylcyclopropenone (DPC). This CDR3 reads CASGCLTSEQYF. The CDR3 DNA sequence: TGTGCCAGCGGGTGCCTGACATCCGAGCAGTACTTC.